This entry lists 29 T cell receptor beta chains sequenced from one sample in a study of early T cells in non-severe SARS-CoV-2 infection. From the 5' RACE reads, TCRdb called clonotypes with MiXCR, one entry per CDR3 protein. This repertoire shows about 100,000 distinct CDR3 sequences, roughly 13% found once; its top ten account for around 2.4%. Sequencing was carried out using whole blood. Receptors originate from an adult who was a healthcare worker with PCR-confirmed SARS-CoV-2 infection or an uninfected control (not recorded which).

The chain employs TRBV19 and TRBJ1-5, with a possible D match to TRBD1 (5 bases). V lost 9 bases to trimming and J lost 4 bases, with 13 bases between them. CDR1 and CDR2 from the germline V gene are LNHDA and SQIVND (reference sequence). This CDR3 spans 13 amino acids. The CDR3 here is CASLGRTNQPQHF. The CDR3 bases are TGTGCCAGCTTGGGACGGACTAATCAGCCCCAGCATTTT.

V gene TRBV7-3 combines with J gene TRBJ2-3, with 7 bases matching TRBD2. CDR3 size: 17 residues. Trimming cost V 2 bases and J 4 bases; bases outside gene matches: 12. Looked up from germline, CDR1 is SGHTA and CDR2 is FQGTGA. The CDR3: CASSLGLAAGVADTQYF. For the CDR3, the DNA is TGTGCCAGCAGCTTAGGTCTGGCGGCGGGGGTGGCAGATACGCAGTATTTT.

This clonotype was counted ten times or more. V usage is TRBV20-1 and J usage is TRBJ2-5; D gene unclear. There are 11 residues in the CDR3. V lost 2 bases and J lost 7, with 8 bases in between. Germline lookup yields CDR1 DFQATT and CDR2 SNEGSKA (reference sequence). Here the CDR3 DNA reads TGCAGTGCTAGACAGGAGCTGACCCAGTACTTC. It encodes CSARQELTQYF.

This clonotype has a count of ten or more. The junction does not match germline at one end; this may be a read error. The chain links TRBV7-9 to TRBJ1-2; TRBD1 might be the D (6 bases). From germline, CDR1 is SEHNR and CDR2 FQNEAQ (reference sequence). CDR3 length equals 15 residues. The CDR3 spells CASSLAAQGNSGYTF. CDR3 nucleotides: TGTGCCAGCAGCCTTGCCGCACAGGGCAACTCTGGCTACACCTTC. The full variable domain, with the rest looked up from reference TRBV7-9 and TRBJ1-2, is DTGVSQNPRHKITKRGQNVTFRCDPISEHNRLYWYRQTLGQGPEFLTYFQNEAQLEKSRLLSDRFSAERPKGSFSTLEIQRTEQGDSAMYLCASSLAAQGNSGYTFGSGTRLTVV.

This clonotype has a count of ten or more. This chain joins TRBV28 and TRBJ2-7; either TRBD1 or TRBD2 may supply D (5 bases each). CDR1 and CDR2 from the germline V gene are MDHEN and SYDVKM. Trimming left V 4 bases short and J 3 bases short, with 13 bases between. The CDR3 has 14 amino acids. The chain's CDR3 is CASSSRRGGYEQYF. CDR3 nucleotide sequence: TGTGCCAGCAGTTCGCGACGTGGGGGCTACGAGCAGTACTTC.

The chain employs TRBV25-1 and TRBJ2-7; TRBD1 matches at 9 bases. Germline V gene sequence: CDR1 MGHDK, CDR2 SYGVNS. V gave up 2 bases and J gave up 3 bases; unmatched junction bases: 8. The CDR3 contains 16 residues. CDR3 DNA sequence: TGTGCCAGCAGTGAAGGGCGGGACAGGGTAGGCTACGAGCAGTACTTC. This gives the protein CASSEGRDRVGYEQYF.

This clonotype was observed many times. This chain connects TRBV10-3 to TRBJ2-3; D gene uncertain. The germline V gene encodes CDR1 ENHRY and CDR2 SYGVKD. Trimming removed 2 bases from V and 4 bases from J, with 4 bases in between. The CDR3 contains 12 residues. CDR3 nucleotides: TGTGCCATCAGTGAGGTCGCAGATACGCAGTATTTT. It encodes CAISEVADTQYF.

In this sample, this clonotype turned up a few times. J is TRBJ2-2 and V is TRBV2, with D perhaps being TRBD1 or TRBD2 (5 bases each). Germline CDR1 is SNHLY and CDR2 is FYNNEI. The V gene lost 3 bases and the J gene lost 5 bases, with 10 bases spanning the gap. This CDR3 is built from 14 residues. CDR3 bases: TGTGCCAGCAGTGATAGAGGGGTAACCGGGGAGCTGTTTTTT. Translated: CASSDRGVTGELFF.

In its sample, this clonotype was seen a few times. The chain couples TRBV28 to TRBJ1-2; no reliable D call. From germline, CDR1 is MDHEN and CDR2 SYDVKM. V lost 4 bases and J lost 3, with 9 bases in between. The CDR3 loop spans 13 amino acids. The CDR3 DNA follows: TGTGCCAGCAGTTACCAGAGATACTATGGCTACACCTTC. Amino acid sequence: CASSYQRYYGYTF.

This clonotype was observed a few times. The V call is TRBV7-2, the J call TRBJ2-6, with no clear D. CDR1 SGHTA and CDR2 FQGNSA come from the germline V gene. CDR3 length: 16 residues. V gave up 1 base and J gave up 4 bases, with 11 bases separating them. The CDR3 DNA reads TGTGCCAGCAGCTTAGGCGCTTCCCTGGGGGCCAACGTCCTGACTTTC. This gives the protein CASSLGASLGANVLTF.

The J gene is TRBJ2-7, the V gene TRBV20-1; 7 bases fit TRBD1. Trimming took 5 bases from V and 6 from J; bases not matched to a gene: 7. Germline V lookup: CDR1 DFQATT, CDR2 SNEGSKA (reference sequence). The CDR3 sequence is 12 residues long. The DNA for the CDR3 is TGCAGTGCTTTTACAGGGGCAGGCGAGCAGTACTTC. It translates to CSAFTGAGEQYF.

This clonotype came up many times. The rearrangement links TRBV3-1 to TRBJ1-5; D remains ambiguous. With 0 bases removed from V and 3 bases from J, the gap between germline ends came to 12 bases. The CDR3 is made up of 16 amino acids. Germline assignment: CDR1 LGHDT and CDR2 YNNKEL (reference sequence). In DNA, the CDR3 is TGTGCCAGCAGCCAAGATATGGATCCGCCCAATCAGCCCCAGCATTTT. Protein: CASSQDMDPPNQPQHF.

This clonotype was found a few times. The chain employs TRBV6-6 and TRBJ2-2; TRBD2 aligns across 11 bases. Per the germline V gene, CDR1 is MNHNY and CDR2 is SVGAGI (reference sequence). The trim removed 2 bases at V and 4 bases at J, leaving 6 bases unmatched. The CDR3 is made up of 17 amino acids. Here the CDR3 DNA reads TGTGCCAGCAGTTACCTAGCGGGGGGCCCGGTCACCGGGGAGCTGTTTTTT. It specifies CASSYLAGGPVTGELFF.

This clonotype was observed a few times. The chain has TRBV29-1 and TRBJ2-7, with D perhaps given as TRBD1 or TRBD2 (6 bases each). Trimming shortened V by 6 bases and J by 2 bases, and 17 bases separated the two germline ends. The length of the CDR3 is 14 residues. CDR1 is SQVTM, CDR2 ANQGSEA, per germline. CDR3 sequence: CSVQGLRETYEQYF. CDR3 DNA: TGCAGCGTACAGGGACTTCGGGAAACCTACGAGCAGTACTTC.

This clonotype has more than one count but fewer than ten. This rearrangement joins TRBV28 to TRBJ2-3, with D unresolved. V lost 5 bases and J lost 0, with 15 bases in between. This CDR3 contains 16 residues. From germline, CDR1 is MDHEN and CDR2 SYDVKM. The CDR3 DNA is TGTGCCAGCAGTCCCCACCCTAGTCTTAGCACAGATACGCAGTATTTT. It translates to CASSPHPSLSTDTQYF.

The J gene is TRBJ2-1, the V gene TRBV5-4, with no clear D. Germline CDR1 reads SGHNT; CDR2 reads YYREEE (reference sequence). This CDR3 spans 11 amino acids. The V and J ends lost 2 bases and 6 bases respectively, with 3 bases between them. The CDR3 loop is CASSFSNEQFF. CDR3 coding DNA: TGTGCCAGCAGCTTTTCCAATGAGCAGTTCTTC. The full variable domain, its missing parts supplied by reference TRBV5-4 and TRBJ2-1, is ETGVTQSPTHLIKTRGQQVTLRCSSQSGHNTVSWYQQALGQGPQFIFQYYREEENGRGNFPPRFSGLQFPNYSSELNVNALELDDSALYLCASSFSNEQFFGPGTRLTVL.

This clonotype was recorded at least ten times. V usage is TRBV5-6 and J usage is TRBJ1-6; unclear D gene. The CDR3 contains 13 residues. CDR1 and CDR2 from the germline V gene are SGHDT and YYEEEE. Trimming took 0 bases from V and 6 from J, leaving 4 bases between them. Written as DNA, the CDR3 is TGTGCCAGCAGCTTGGGGGGTAATTCACCCCTCCACTTT. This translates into CASSLGGNSPLHF.

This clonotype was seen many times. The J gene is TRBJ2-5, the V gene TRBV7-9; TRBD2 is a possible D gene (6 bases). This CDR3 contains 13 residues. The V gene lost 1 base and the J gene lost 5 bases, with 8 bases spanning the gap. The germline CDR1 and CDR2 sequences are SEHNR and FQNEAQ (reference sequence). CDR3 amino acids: CASSLGRDETQYF. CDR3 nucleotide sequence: TGTGCCAGCAGCTTAGGGAGGGATGAGACCCAGTACTTC.

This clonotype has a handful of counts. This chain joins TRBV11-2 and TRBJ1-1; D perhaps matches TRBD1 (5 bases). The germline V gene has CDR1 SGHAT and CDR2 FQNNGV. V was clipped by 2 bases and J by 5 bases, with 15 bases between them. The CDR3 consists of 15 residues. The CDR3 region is CASSLPYNRRTEAFF. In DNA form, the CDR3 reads TGTGCCAGCAGCTTACCCTACAACAGGAGGACTGAAGCTTTCTTT.

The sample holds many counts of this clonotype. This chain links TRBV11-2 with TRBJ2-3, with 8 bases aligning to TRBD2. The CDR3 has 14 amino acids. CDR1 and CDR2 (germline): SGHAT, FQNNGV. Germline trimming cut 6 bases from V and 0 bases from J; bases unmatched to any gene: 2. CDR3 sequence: CASRRGVSTDTQYF. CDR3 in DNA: TGTGCCAGCAGGCGGGGGGTGAGCACAGATACGCAGTATTTT.

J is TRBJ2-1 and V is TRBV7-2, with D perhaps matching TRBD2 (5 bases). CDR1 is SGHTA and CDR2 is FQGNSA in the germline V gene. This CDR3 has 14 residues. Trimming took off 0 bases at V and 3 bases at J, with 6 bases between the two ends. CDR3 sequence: CASSLAGSYNEQFF. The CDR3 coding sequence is TGTGCCAGCAGCTTAGCAGGGAGCTACAATGAGCAGTTCTTC. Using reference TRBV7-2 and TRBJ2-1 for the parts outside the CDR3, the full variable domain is GAGVSQSPSNKVTEKGKDVELRCDPISGHTALYWYRQSLGQGLEFLIYFQGNSAPDKSGLPSDRFSAERTGGSVSTLTIQRTQQEDSAVYLCASSLAGSYNEQFFGPGTRLTVL.

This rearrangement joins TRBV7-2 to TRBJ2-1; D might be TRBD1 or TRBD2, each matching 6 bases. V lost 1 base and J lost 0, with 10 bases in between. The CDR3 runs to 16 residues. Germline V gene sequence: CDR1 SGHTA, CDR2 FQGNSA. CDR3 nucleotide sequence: TGTGCCAGCAGCTTAGGGGGGGCAAGCTCCTACAATGAGCAGTTCTTC. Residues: CASSLGGASSYNEQFF.

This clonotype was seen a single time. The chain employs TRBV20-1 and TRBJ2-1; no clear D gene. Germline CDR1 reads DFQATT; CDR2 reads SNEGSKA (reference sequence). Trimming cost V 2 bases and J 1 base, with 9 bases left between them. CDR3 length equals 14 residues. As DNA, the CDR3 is TGCAGTGCTAGATGGGTGAATTCCTACAATGAGCAGTTCTTC. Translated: CSARWVNSYNEQFF.

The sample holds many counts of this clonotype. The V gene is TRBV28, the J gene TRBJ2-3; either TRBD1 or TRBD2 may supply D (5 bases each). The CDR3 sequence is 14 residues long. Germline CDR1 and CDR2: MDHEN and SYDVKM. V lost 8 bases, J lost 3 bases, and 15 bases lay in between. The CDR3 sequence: CASRRGGETDTQYF. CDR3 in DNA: TGTGCCAGCCGACGTGGGGGAGAAACAGATACGCAGTATTTT.

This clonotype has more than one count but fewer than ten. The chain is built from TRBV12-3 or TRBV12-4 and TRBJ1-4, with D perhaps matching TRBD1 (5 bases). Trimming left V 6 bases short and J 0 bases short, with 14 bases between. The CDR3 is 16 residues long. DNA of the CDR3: TGTGCCAGCAGCTCCCACGGGGGTGCAACTAATGAAAAACTGTTTTTT. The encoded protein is CASSSHGGATNEKLFF.

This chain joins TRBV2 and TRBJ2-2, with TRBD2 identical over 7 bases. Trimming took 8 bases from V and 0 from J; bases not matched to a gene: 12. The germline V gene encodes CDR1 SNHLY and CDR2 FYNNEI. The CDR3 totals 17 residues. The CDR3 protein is CASGVSRGNANTGELFF. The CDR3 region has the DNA TGTGCCAGCGGAGTCTCGCGGGGGAACGCGAACACCGGGGAGCTGTTTTTT.

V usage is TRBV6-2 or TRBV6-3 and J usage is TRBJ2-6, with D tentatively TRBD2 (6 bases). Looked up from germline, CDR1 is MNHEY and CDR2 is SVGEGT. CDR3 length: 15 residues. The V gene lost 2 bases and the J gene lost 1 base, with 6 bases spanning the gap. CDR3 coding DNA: TGTGCCAGCAGTTACGGGGGGTCTGGGGCCAACGTCCTGACTTTC. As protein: CASSYGGSGANVLTF.

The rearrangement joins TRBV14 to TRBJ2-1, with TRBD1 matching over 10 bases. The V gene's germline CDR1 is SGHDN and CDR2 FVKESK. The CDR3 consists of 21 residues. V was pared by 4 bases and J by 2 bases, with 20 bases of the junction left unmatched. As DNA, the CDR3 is TGTGCCAGCAGCCTAGCCGTGCGTTGGGGACCGGGACAGGGGACCTACAATGAGCAGTTCTTC. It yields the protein CASSLAVRWGPGQGTYNEQFF.

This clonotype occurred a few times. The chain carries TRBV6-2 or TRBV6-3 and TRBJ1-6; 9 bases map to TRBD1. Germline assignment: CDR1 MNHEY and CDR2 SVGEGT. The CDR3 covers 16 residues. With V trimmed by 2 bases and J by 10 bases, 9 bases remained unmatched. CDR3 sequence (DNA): TGTGCCAGCAGTTACGGTCCGGGACAGGGAGAATCACCCCTCCACTTT. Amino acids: CASSYGPGQGESPLHF.